The rows below give T cell receptor beta chains drawn from one sample of a study of T cell clones after liver transplantation. TCRdb's copy holds only in-frame clones and misses some; the assay was immunoSEQ multiplex PCR. The repertoire includes 70,000 to 85,000 clones, about 80% of them detected once, and about 0.63% sits in the top ten. Here the sequenced sample was CD4+ T cells from blood, taken before liver transplant. The receptors here all came from a human donor who received a liver transplant. Each CDR3 is given with its conserved first and last residue. The D gene is left open where the match is weak. The size field is filled for only some rows; it gives once, few, many or a size class.

D: .
V: TRBV5-1
J: TRBJ1-1
size: .
DNA: TGCGCCAGCAGGGACCAGGGTAACACTGAAGCTTTCTTT
CDR3: CASRDQGNTEAFF

D: .
V: TRBV9
J: TRBJ1-5
size: .
DNA: TGTGCCAGCAGCGTTACGGCGAATCAGCCCCAGCATTTT
CDR3: CASSVTANQPQHF

D: .
V: TRBV5-1
J: TRBJ1-5
size: .
DNA: TGCGCCAGCAGCTTGGTGGCAGGGGCTAATCAGCCCCAGCATTTT
CDR3: CASSLVAGANQPQHF

D: TRBD1
V: TRBV27
J: TRBJ2-5
size: .
DNA: TGTGCCAGCAGTTCCAGGGGGATCACCCAGTACTTC
CDR3: CASSSRGITQYF

D: .
V: TRBV15
J: TRBJ1-5
size: .
DNA: TGTGCCACCAGCGTGGGGGTGGATCAGCCCCAGCATTTT
CDR3: CATSVGVDQPQHF

D: TRBD1
V: TRBV5-1
J: TRBJ1-1
size: .
DNA: TGCGCCAGCAGCTTGATGGGACAGTCGAACACTGAAGCTTTCTTT
CDR3: CASSLMGQSNTEAFF

D: .
V: TRBV9
J: TRBJ2-5
size: once
DNA: TGTGCCAGCAGCGTAGTTCCGGGACCTAGATCGGAAGAGACCCAGTACTTC
CDR3: CASSVVPGPRSEETQYF

D: .
V: TRBV11-2
J: TRBJ2-3
size: .
DNA: TGTGCCAGCAGCTTAATCGGGGGGCTTATGACAGATACGCAGTATTTT
CDR3: CASSLIGGLMTDTQYF

D: TRBD2
V: TRBV5-1
J: TRBJ2-1
size: .
DNA: TGCGCCAGCAGCTTGCAGCGGGAGGACAATGAGCAGTTCTTC
CDR3: CASSLQREDNEQFF

D: .
V: TRBV6-1
J: TRBJ2-7
size: few
DNA: TGTGCCAGCAGGCATGATACCTACGAGCAGTACTTC
CDR3: CASRHDTYEQYF

D: TRBD1
V: TRBV27
J: TRBJ1-1
size: medium-sized
DNA: TGTGCCAGCAGTCGGACAGGGGTTTCAAACACTGAAGCTTTCTTT
CDR3: CASSRTGVSNTEAFF

D: .
V: TRBV1
J: TRBJ1-5
size: .
DNA: TGCACCAGCAGCCACCGCCAGGGAGGGAACAAGTCCCAGCATTTT
CDR3: CTSSHRQGGNKSQHF

D: .
V: TRBV21-1
J: TRBJ1-1
size: .
DNA: TGTGCCAGCAGCCACCACGGTAGGCCCAACACTGAAGCTTTCTTT
CDR3: CASSHHGRPNTEAFF

D: .
V: TRBV2
J: TRBJ2-5
size: .
DNA: TGTGCCACCGCGCCGCCCAGCGGAGCTCAAGAGACCCAGTACTTC
CDR3: CATAPPSGAQETQYF

D: .
V: TRBV15
J: TRBJ2-5
size: .
DNA: TGTGCCACCAGCAGAGACGGTTTGGAGACCCAGTACTTC
CDR3: CATSRDGLETQYF

D: .
V: TRBV28
J: TRBJ1-3
size: .
DNA: TGTGCCAGCAGTTTTTATGTAGGTCAGGGCAACTCTGGAAACACCATATATTTT
CDR3: CASSFYVGQGNSGNTIYF

D: TRBD1
V: TRBV5-1
J: TRBJ1-4
size: few
DNA: TGCGCCAGCAGCTTGTGGCCTCAGGGGGATGAAAAACTGTTTTTT
CDR3: CASSLWPQGDEKLFF

D: .
V: TRBV2
J: TRBJ1-2
size: once
DNA: TGTGCCAGCAGGGTTTATAGACAGTATGGCTACACCTTC
CDR3: CASRVYRQYGYTF

D: .
V: TRBV10-3
J: TRBJ1-1
size: once
DNA: TGTGCCATCAGTAGGACAGCGAACACTGAAGCTTTCTTT
CDR3: CAISRTANTEAFF

D: .
V: TRBV9
J: TRBJ2-1
size: .
DNA: TGTGCCAGCAGCCTTCCTATAGGGGGTGAGCAGTTCTTC
CDR3: CASSLPIGGEQFF

D: .
V: TRBV27
J: TRBJ1-2
size: .
DNA: TGTGCCAGCAGTGGGACCGCCCTAGGGGGCTACACCTTC
CDR3: CASSGTALGGYTF

D: .
V: TRBV7-2
J: TRBJ1-2
size: .
DNA: TGTGCCAGCAGCCTACAGGTTAACTATGGCTACACCTTC
CDR3: CASSLQVNYGYTF

D: .
V: TRBV28
J: TRBJ1-5
size: .
DNA: TGTGCCAGCACAAAATGGGGGGTGCTGAATCAGCCCCAGCATTTT
CDR3: CASTKWGVLNQPQHF

D: TRBD1
V: TRBV7-2
J: TRBJ1-2
size: .
DNA: TGTGCCAGCAGTCCCCAGGGGGCGGTTGGCTATGGCTACACCTTC
CDR3: CASSPQGAVGYGYTF

D: TRBD2
V: TRBV18
J: TRBJ2-3
size: few
DNA: TGTGCCAGCTCACGGACTAGCGGGAGAACGCAGTATTTT
CDR3: CASSRTSGRTQYF

D: .
V: TRBV5-4
J: TRBJ2-2
size: .
DNA: TGTGCCAGCAGCCTGGGACTCGTGGACGCCGGGGAGCTGTTTTTT
CDR3: CASSLGLVDAGELFF

D: .
V: TRBV7-8
J: TRBJ1-3
size: .
DNA: TGTGCCAGCAGCCCACACGCCCCGGACACAAACTCTGGAAACACCATATATTTT
CDR3: CASSPHAPDTNSGNTIYF

D: .
V: TRBV20-1
J: TRBJ1-4
size: .
DNA: TGCAGTGCTTCGAATGAAAAACTGTTTTTT
CDR3: CSASNEKLFF

D: .
V: TRBV18
J: TRBJ1-4
size: .
DNA: TGTGCCAGCTCACCTACGGGCCGGAATGAAAAACTGTTTTTT
CDR3: CASSPTGRNEKLFF

D: .
V: TRBV29-1
J: TRBJ2-5
size: once
DNA: TGCAGCGTTGAAGCGGGACTTCAAGAGACCCAGTACTTC
CDR3: CSVEAGLQETQYF

D: .
V: TRBV2
J: TRBJ1-1
size: .
DNA: TGTGCCAGCAGAGGACAGCTAATGAACACTGAAGCTTTCTTT
CDR3: CASRGQLMNTEAFF

D: .
V: TRBV7-2
J: TRBJ2-1
size: .
DNA: TGTGCCAGCAGCTTTGGAGTGAGCTCCTACAATGAGCAGTTCTTC
CDR3: CASSFGVSSYNEQFF

D: TRBD1
V: TRBV29-1
J: TRBJ2-2
size: once
DNA: TGCAGCGTCCGACAGGGGGCCGACACCGGGGAGCTGTTTTTT
CDR3: CSVRQGADTGELFF

D: TRBD1
V: TRBV27
J: TRBJ1-2
size: few
DNA: TGTGCCAGCAGTTCAGGGGGGTATGGCTACACCTTC
CDR3: CASSSGGYGYTF

D: .
V: TRBV6-5
J: TRBJ1-2
size: .
DNA: TGTGCCAGCAGTCCTTCGGGACGCCTGGCAGGTGGCTACACCTTC
CDR3: CASSPSGRLAGGYTF

D: .
V: TRBV6-1
J: TRBJ2-7
size: .
DNA: TGTGCCAGCAGTGAAGCGCCCAGGGAGATAGAGCAGTACTTC
CDR3: CASSEAPREIEQYF

D: .
V: TRBV15
J: TRBJ2-1
size: .
DNA: TGTGCCACCAGCAGAGAAAAAGGGGTTGTCCACAATGAGCAGTTCTTC
CDR3: CATSREKGVVHNEQFF

D: TRBD2
V: TRBV18
J: TRBJ2-3
size: .
DNA: TGTGCCAGCTCACCCAATAGCGGGGGGAACACAGATACGCAGTATTTT
CDR3: CASSPNSGGNTDTQYF

D: TRBD2
V: TRBV7-2
J: TRBJ2-1
size: .
DNA: TGTGCCAGCAGCTTAGGAGGAAGCGGGAGGCGTTCCTACAATGAGCAGTTCTTC
CDR3: CASSLGGSGRRSYNEQFF

D: TRBD1
V: TRBV18
J: TRBJ2-5
size: .
DNA: TGTGCCAGCTCCCGACAGGGCCAAGAGACCCAGTACTTC
CDR3: CASSRQGQETQYF

D: TRBD2
V: TRBV7-6
J: TRBJ2-5
size: once
DNA: TGTGCCAGCAGCTTAGCGCGGGGGGGCCGGGAGACCCAGTACTTC
CDR3: CASSLARGGRETQYF

D: .
V: TRBV15
J: TRBJ1-1
size: few
DNA: TGTGCCACCAGCAGAGGGGGAGCCGTAGGGACTGAAGCTTTCTTT
CDR3: CATSRGGAVGTEAFF

D: TRBD1
V: TRBV7-2
J: TRBJ2-5
size: .
DNA: TGTGCCAGCAGCTTAGGACCGGGACAGGGCCAAGAGACCCAGTACTTC
CDR3: CASSLGPGQGQETQYF

D: .
V: TRBV2
J: TRBJ2-6
size: .
DNA: TGTGCCAGCAGTGATAGGGCCAACGTCCTGACTTTC
CDR3: CASSDRANVLTF

D: .
V: TRBV10-3
J: TRBJ2-3
size: .
DNA: TGTGCCATCAGTGAGTCTACGAGTACAGATACGCAGTATTTT
CDR3: CAISESTSTDTQYF

D: .
V: TRBV20-1
J: TRBJ1-2
size: .
DNA: TGCAGTGCCGTCTCGGGGCATGGCTACACCTTC
CDR3: CSAVSGHGYTF

D: .
V: TRBV28
J: TRBJ2-1
size: .
DNA: TGTGCCAGCAGTCTCTCCCCGGTTACGGAGCAGTTCTTC
CDR3: CASSLSPVTEQFF

D: .
V: TRBV6-6
J: TRBJ1-2
size: .
DNA: TGTGCCAGCACCTCACGAGGGTGGGGAAACTATGGCTACACCTTC
CDR3: CASTSRGWGNYGYTF

D: .
V: TRBV7-9
J: TRBJ2-7
size: few
DNA: TGTGCCAGCAGCTTAGTTGTTACCGGCGGGACCTACGAGCAGTACTTC
CDR3: CASSLVVTGGTYEQYF

D: .
V: TRBV6-1
J: TRBJ1-1
size: .
DNA: TGTGCCAGCAGCTATGGAGGGTGGGGGACTGAAGCTTTCTTT
CDR3: CASSYGGWGTEAFF